The source of this T cell receptor (beta chain) is a study of control samples from healthy donors and cancer patients. The data were produced by immunoSEQ multiplex PCR, yet TCRdb's version contains in-frame clones alone and is incomplete. Of about 150,000 clones listed, under 90% are singletons. Per germline, CDR1 SGHDT and CDR2 YYEEEE. The V gene end was trimmed by 4 bases and the J gene end by 3 bases; junction bases not matched to a gene: 8. The CDR3 has 15 residues. The chain links TRBV5-6 to TRBJ1-1; 8 positions match TRBD1. Sequencing input: blood. The receptor's source is a young man in good health. The CDR3 DNA reads as TGTGCCAGCAGCCGGCTGACAGGGGAGGACACTGAAGCTTTCTTT. The encoded protein is CASSRLTGEDTEAFF. The complete variable domain, with remaining parts taken from reference TRBV5-6 and TRBJ1-1, reads DAGVTQSPTHLIKTRGQQVTLRCSPKSGHDTVSWYQQALGQGPQFIFQYYEEEERQRGNFPDRFSGHQFPNYSSELNVNALLLGDSALYLCASSRLTGEDTEAFFGQGTRLTVV.